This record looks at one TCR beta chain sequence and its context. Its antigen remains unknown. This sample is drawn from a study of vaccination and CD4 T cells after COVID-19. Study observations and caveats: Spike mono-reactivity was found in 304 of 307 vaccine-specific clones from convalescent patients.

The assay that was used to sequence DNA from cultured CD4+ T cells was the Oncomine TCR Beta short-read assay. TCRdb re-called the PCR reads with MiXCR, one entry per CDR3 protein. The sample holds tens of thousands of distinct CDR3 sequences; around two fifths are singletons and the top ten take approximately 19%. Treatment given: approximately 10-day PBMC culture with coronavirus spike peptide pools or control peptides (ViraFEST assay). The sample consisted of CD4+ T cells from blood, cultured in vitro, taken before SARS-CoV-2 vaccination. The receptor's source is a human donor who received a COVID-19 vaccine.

The CDR3 is CAISESGADTQYF. Written as DNA, the CDR3 is TGTGCCATCAGTGAGTCCGGCGCAGATACGCAGTATTTT. The gene calls are TRBV10-3 and TRBJ2-3; D is undetermined. Germline CDR1 ENHRY, CDR2 SYGVKD. The length of the CDR3 is 13 residues. Trimming removed 0 bases from V and 4 bases from J, with 5 bases in between.